These 15 T cell receptor beta chains were sequenced from one sample in a study of control samples from healthy donors and cancer patients. Data came from immunoSEQ multiplex PCR; TCRdb stores just in-frame clones and leaves some out. This table has fewer than 200,000 clones, 96% appearing once. Input material: blood. These TCRs come from a woman aged 25 to 39 in good health.

The chain carries TRBV6-2 or TRBV6-3 and TRBJ2-1, with 14 bases that match TRBD2. This CDR3 has 18 amino acids. Germline CDR1 and CDR2: MNHEY and SVGEGT. Germline trimming cut 5 bases from V and 6 bases from J; bases unmatched to any gene: 12. CDR3 in DNA: TGTGCCAGCAGTCCCGTGAGACTAGCGGGAGGGCCGGGCAATGAGCAGTTCTTC. It encodes CASSPVRLAGGPGNEQFF.

The rearrangement joins TRBV19 to TRBJ2-1; 9 bases fit TRBD1. The CDR3 is 15 amino acids. The V gene's germline CDR1 is LNHDA and CDR2 SQIVND (reference sequence). V shed 6 bases and J 4 bases; nucleotides not matched to a gene: 7. The DNA for the CDR3 is TGTGCCAGTAGCCTGGGGACAGGGATTTACAATGAGCAGTTCTTC. It translates to CASSLGTGIYNEQFF.

V gene TRBV28 combines with J gene TRBJ2-7; D gene unclear. Germline CDR1 is MDHEN and CDR2 is SYDVKM. V lost 4 bases to trimming and J lost 3 bases, with 13 bases between them. This CDR3 region has 14 residues. CDR3 bases: TGTGCCAGCAGTTCCGGGCTACTCCACTACGAGCAGTACTTC. Protein: CASSSGLLHYEQYF.

This chain uses TRBV5-6 with TRBJ1-2, with 7 bases matching TRBD1. The ends lost 0 bases at V and 2 bases at J; junction bases unmatched: 1. This CDR3 comprises 14 residues. Germline V gene data show CDR1 as SGHDT and CDR2 as YYEEEE. The CDR3 loop is CASSLGQGNYGYTF. The DNA of the CDR3 is TGTGCCAGCAGCTTGGGACAGGGAAACTATGGCTACACCTTC.

This chain connects TRBV6-5 to TRBJ2-7, with TRBD1 as a possible D gene (5 bases). The CDR3 is 16 amino acids. Deletions cut 4 bases from V and 2 bases from J, with 18 bases between. Germline V gene sequence: CDR1 MNHEY, CDR2 SVGAGI. The CDR3 is CASSSYLRQPAYEQYF. CDR3 sequence (DNA): TGTGCCAGCAGTTCCTACCTTAGACAGCCTGCCTACGAGCAGTACTTC.

This chain links TRBV6-5 with TRBJ1-1; the D gene is possibly TRBD1 (5 bases). The V gene's germline CDR1 is MNHEY and CDR2 SVGAGI. The V end was cut by 5 bases, the J end by 4 bases, with 11 bases between. The CDR3 runs to 13 residues. CDR3 in DNA: TGTGCCAGCAGTCCGAATGGGGGCACTGAAGCTTTCTTT. The encoded protein is CASSPNGGTEAFF.

The gene calls are TRBV4-2 and TRBJ1-5, with 10 bases that match TRBD1. V lost 2 bases, J lost 1 base, and 8 bases stayed unmatched. This CDR3 is built from 18 residues. Germline V gives CDR1 LGHNA, CDR2 YNFKEQ. The CDR3 DNA follows: TGTGCCAGCAGCCAACCTTATGAGGGACAGGGGAGCAATCAGCCCCAGCATTTT. It yields the protein CASSQPYEGQGSNQPQHF.

The chain links TRBV11-2 to TRBJ2-2; TRBD1 agrees at 8 bases. J was trimmed by 8 bases and V by 5 bases; bases with no gene match: 7. The length of the CDR3 is 14 residues. Germline CDR1 SGHAT, CDR2 FQNNGV. The CDR3 reads CASSRDRGGGELFF. In DNA form, the CDR3 reads TGTGCCAGCAGCCGTGACAGGGGAGGAGGGGAGCTGTTTTTT.

The gene calls are TRBV7-8 and TRBJ2-2; 14 bases match TRBD2. With V trimmed by 6 bases and J by 4 bases, 7 bases remained unmatched. The CDR3 totals 17 residues. Germline assignment: CDR1 SGHVS and CDR2 FQNEAQ. CDR3 sequence: CASRGTSGSRVTGELFF. CDR3 in DNA: TGTGCCAGCAGAGGGACTAGCGGGAGTCGGGTCACCGGGGAGCTGTTTTTT.

The rearrangement uses TRBV7-6 and TRBJ2-2; D possibly corresponds to TRBD1 (6 bases). CDR1 is SGHVS, CDR2 FNYEAQ, per germline. This CDR3 is built from 13 residues. V lost 3 bases to trimming and J lost 7 bases, with 9 bases between them. The chain's CDR3 is CASSFRGIGELFF. CDR3 nucleotides: TGTGCCAGCAGCTTTAGGGGGATCGGGGAGCTGTTTTTT.

The rearrangement links TRBV2 to TRBJ1-2; D might be TRBD1 (6 bases). Trimming shortened V by 7 bases and J by 6 bases, and 15 bases separated the two germline ends. The CDR3 consists of 13 residues. Per germline, CDR1 SNHLY and CDR2 FYNNEI. Here the CDR3 DNA reads TGTGCCAGCAATGTGCGGGGGGCCGATGGCTACACCTTC. Amino acid sequence: CASNVRGADGYTF.

The chain combines TRBV7-6 with TRBJ1-5; D uncertain. Trimming pared 5 bases from V and 0 bases from J, leaving 8 bases between. CDR1 is SGHVS and CDR2 is FNYEAQ in the germline V gene. The CDR3 totals 14 residues. The CDR3 region has the DNA TGTGCCAGCAGCGAACAGAATAGCAATCAGCCCCAGCATTTT. Residues: CASSEQNSNQPQHF.

This clone was recorded once. This sequence joins TRBV6-5 and TRBJ1-6, with D tentatively TRBD1 (5 bases). V lost 10 bases and J 6 bases, leaving 16 bases between the germline ends. This CDR3 comprises 14 residues. Germline V gene lookup returns CDR1 MNHEY and CDR2 SVGAGI. CDR3 residues: CATQSGFFNSPLHF. CDR3 in DNA: TGTGCCACCCAATCAGGGTTTTTTAATTCACCCCTCCACTTT.

The J gene is TRBJ1-1, the V gene TRBV5-1; 10 nucleotides line up with TRBD1. After removal of 4 bases from V and 5 bases from J, the junction contained 5 bases not matched to a gene. CDR3 length: 14 residues. Germline V CDR1 and CDR2: SGHRS, YFSETQ. Written as DNA, the CDR3 is TGCGCCAGCAGCAAGGGGACAGGGGAAACTGAAGCTTTCTTT. Translated, it gives CASSKGTGETEAFF.

The J gene is TRBJ2-5, the V gene TRBV3-1 (or the pseudogene TRBV3-2); D call uncertain. V was trimmed by 3 bases and J by 0 bases, leaving 5 bases between them. The germline CDR1 and CDR2 sequences are LGHDT and YNNKEL (reference sequence). The CDR3 has 13 amino acids. For the CDR3, the DNA is TGTGCCAGCAGCCACCGGGACCAAGAGACCCAGTACTTC. This sequence encodes CASSHRDQETQYF.